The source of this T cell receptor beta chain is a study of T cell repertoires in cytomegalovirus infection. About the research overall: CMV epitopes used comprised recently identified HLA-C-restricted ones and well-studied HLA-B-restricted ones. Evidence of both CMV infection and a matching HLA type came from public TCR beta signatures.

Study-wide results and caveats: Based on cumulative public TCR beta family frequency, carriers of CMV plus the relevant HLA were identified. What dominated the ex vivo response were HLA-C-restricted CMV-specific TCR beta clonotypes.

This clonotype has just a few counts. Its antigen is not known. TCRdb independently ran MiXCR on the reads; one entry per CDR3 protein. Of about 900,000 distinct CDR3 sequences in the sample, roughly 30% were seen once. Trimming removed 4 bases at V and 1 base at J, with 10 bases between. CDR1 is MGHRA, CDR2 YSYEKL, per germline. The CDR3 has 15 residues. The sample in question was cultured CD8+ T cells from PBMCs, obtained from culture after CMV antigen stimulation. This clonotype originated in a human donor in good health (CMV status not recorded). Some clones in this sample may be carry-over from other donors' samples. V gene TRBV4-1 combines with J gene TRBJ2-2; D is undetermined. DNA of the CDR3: TGCGCCAGCAGCCCCGACTGGATGAACACCGGGGAGCTGTTTTTT. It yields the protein CASSPDWMNTGELFF.